Listed here are 22 T cell receptor beta chains from one sample, sequenced in a study of cytomegalovirus exposure and HLA in healthy donors. PCR primers comprised 60 Vbeta and 13 Jbeta primers. TCRdb's table, derived via immunoSEQ multiplex PCR, lists solely in-frame clones and lacks some. The sample includes tens of thousands of clones, about two thirds of them seen just once. Sequenced sample: PBMCs. Receptors originate from a woman between 25 and 40 years old in good health and CMV-seronegative.

This chain's CDR3 is CASSLLRGHEQYF. CDR3 bases: TGTGCCAGCAGCTTACTGCGGGGCCACGAGCAGTACTTC. The rearrangement joins TRBV7-8 to TRBJ2-7; D may be TRBD2 (6 bases). V lost 2 bases and J lost 5, with 10 bases in between. CDR1 SGHVS and CDR2 FQNEAQ come from the germline V gene. The CDR3 consists of 13 residues.

Of note for this clone: A junction boundary mismatches the germline segment, possibly from a read error. V usage is TRBV7-9 and J usage is TRBJ1-2; weak D call: TRBD1 (6 bases). The CDR3 consists of 12 residues. Germline CDR1 is SEHNR and CDR2 is FQNEAQ (reference sequence). CDR3 sequence (DNA): TGTTCCAGCAGCTTACAGGGAAGCGGCTACACCTTC. Protein product: CSSSLQGSGYTF.

The CDR3: CASSQDGTGVYEQYF. DNA of the CDR3: TGCGCCAGCAGCCAAGATGGGACAGGGGTGTACGAGCAGTACTTC. The chain links TRBV4-1 to TRBJ2-7; 10 bases agree with TRBD1. The germline gives CDR1 MGHRA, CDR2 YSYEKL. This CDR3 has 15 residues. Germline trimming cut 0 bases from V and 4 bases from J; bases unmatched to any gene: 3.

The rearrangement uses TRBV28 and TRBJ2-6; 9 bases align to TRBD1. Germline loops: CDR1 MDHEN, CDR2 SYDVKM. The V gene end was trimmed by 5 bases and the J gene end by 1 base; junction bases not matched to a gene: 3. The CDR3 runs to 16 residues. The CDR3 sequence: CASSRTGVSGANVLTF. CDR3 nucleotides: TGTGCCAGCAGTAGGACAGGGGTATCTGGGGCCAACGTCCTGACTTTC.

J is TRBJ2-2 and V is TRBV30; the match to TRBD1 covers 7 bases. The CDR3 consists of 14 residues. The J segment lost 1 base and the V segment lost 5 bases, leaving 4 bases of the junction unmatched. CDR1 is GTSNPN, CDR2 SVGIG, per germline (reference sequence). CDR3: CAWLGTVNTGELFF. The CDR3 region has the DNA TGTGCCTGGCTCGGGACAGTGAACACCGGGGAGCTGTTTTTT. Full variable domain (rest looked up from reference TRBV30 and TRBJ2-2): SQTIHQWPATLVQPVGSPLSLECTVEGTSNPNLYWYRQAAGRGLQLLFYSVGIGQISSEVPQNLSASRPQDRQFILSSKKLLLSDSGFYLCAWLGTVNTGELFFGEGSRLTVL.

A note on this clone: A read error is possible here, since a much larger clone lies one base away. CDR3 nucleotides: TGCGCCAGCAGCTTGACAGGGGATGCAACTAATGAAAAACTGTTTTTT. It codes for CASSLTGDATNEKLFF. The chain has TRBV5-1 and TRBJ1-4; 7 positions match TRBD1. This CDR3 has 16 residues. V lost 1 base to trimming and J lost 0 bases; unmatched junction nucleotides: 3. Germline assignment: CDR1 SGHRS and CDR2 YFSETQ.

J is TRBJ2-5 and V is TRBV19; D is possibly TRBD2 (6 bases). Trimming left V 5 bases short and J 5 bases short, with 15 bases between. CDR1 and CDR2 from the germline V gene are LNHDA and SQIVND (reference sequence). The CDR3 is 14 amino acids. This chain's CDR3 is CASSVRGAGETQYF. The CDR3 DNA follows: TGTGCCAGTAGTGTCCGGGGCGCGGGGGAGACCCAGTACTTC. Together with reference TRBV19 and TRBJ2-5, the CDR3 gives the full variable domain: DGGITQSPKYLFRKEGQNVTLSCEQNLNHDAMYWYRQDPGQGLRLIYYSQIVNDFQKGDIAEGYSVSREKKESFPLTVTSAQKNPTAFYLCASSVRGAGETQYFGPGTRLLVL.

The chain recombines TRBV5-5 with TRBJ1-4, with D perhaps TRBD1 (5 bases). CDR3 length: 15 amino acids. Germline CDR1 is SGHKS and CDR2 is YYEKEE (reference sequence). The V and J ends lost 4 bases and 8 bases respectively, with 18 bases between them. In nucleotides, the CDR3 is TGTGCCAGCAGCCCCTTCCTAAAAGGGGAAGAAAAACTGTTTTTT. Protein sequence: CASSPFLKGEEKLFF.

This clone was observed a single time. The V gene is TRBV29-1, the J gene TRBJ2-7; D is possibly TRBD2 (7 bases). This CDR3 region has 11 residues. Trimming took off 6 bases at V and 7 bases at J, with 13 bases between the two ends. Germline CDR1 is SQVTM and CDR2 is ANQGSEA. The CDR3 DNA sequence: TGCAGCGTGGGGGGGGCGCAGGAGCAGTACTTC. Protein product: CSVGGAQEQYF.

The chain recombines TRBV7-2 with TRBJ1-2; D is unclear. The V end lost 4 bases, the J end lost 8 bases, and 14 bases lay between the germline ends. Germline lookup yields CDR1 SGHTA and CDR2 FQGNSA. The CDR3 length is 13 residues. DNA for the CDR3: TGTGCCAGCAGCTCCAACACAGTAGACGGCTACACCTTC. The encoded protein is CASSSNTVDGYTF.

The chain links TRBV19 to TRBJ1-3; D may be TRBD1 (6 bases). This CDR3 is built from 14 residues. Trimming took off 6 bases at V and 4 bases at J, with 13 bases between the two ends. The V gene's germline CDR1 is LNHDA and CDR2 SQIVND (reference sequence). CDR3 loop: CASRRHRAGNTIYF. CDR3 bases: TGTGCCAGTAGGCGACACAGGGCCGGAAACACCATATATTTT.

This chain connects TRBV9 to TRBJ2-3, with 11 bases matching TRBD2. This CDR3 is 17 amino acids long. The germline CDR1 and CDR2 sequences are SGDLS and YYNGEE. J lost 2 bases, V lost 2 bases, and 7 bases had no gene match. This CDR3 reads CASSVGGLAGFTDTQYF. The CDR3 coding sequence is TGTGCCAGCAGCGTGGGCGGACTAGCGGGTTTCACAGATACGCAGTATTTT.

The chain recombines TRBV10-3 with TRBJ1-1; D is undetermined. This CDR3 region has 14 residues. Per germline, CDR1 ENHRY and CDR2 SYGVKD. Trimming pared 3 bases from V and 1 base from J, leaving 9 bases between. The CDR3 DNA sequence: TGTGCCATCAGTGACCCCGCCGGGAACACTGAAGCTTTCTTT. It yields the protein CAISDPAGNTEAFF.

The chain uses TRBV6-5 and TRBJ1-6; D possibly corresponds to TRBD1 (6 bases). Trimming removed 4 bases from V and 7 bases from J, with 8 bases in between. CDR1 and CDR2 from the germline V gene are MNHEY and SVGAGI. This CDR3 spans 13 amino acids. CDR3 protein: CASSSGGNSPLHF. CDR3 nucleotides: TGTGCCAGCAGTTCTGGGGGCAATTCACCCCTCCACTTT.

V usage is TRBV29-1 and J usage is TRBJ2-3, with D possibly matching TRBD1 (8 bases). This CDR3 has 16 residues. The V and J ends lost 1 base and 2 bases respectively, with 16 bases between them. Germline-derived CDR1 and CDR2 are SQVTM and ANQGSEA. DNA of the CDR3: TGCAGCGTTGAAGGACCACAGGGGGGGGACACAGATACGCAGTATTTT. This encodes CSVEGPQGGDTDTQYF.

This rearrangement joins TRBV30 to TRBJ1-1; possibly TRBD1 for D (5 bases). The CDR3 spans 15 residues. Between the trimmed V and J ends, which lost 3 bases and 1 base, there was a span of 15 bases. Looked up from germline, CDR1 is GTSNPN and CDR2 is SVGIG (reference sequence). The CDR3 protein is CAWRLRAGQNTEAFF. The CDR3 DNA is TGTGCCTGGAGACTGCGGGCGGGGCAGAACACTGAAGCTTTCTTT.

The chain links TRBV15 to TRBJ1-4; TRBD1 matches at 8 bases. Trimming took 4 bases from V and 8 from J; bases not matched to a gene: 9. Per germline, CDR1 LNHNV and CDR2 YYDKDF (reference sequence). CDR3 length equals 15 residues. The CDR3 coding sequence is TGTGCCACCAGCACGGGCGGGACAGGCCGAGAAAAACTGTTTTTT. Protein sequence: CATSTGGTGREKLFF.

Here the CDR3 DNA reads TGTGCCAGCAGCTTAGTAGCTAGCGGGGGGTACGAGCAGTACTTC. It encodes CASSLVASGGYEQYF. The chain carries TRBV7-2 and TRBJ2-7, with 11 bases fitting TRBD2. The V gene's germline CDR1 is SGHTA and CDR2 FQGNSA. The CDR3 spans 15 residues. Trimming at V came to 1 base and at J to 4 bases, leaving 3 bases not matched to a gene.

This clone was counted a few times. The V and J genes are TRBV9 and TRBJ2-1; no definite D call. Between the trimmed V and J ends, which lost 3 bases and 0 bases, there was a span of 13 bases. Germline V lookup: CDR1 SGDLS, CDR2 YYNGEE. The CDR3 is made up of 16 amino acids. CDR3 protein: CASSANAGSSYNEQFF. The CDR3 nucleotides are TGTGCCAGCAGCGCCAATGCAGGAAGCTCCTACAATGAGCAGTTCTTC.

This sequence joins TRBV11-2 and TRBJ2-7; TRBD1 might be the D (5 bases). Germline CDR1 and CDR2: SGHAT and FQNNGV. CDR3 length: 14 residues. Trimming removed 5 bases at V and 3 bases at J, with 14 bases between. CDR3 in DNA: TGTGCCAGCAGCCCCCACCCGGACAACTACGAGCAGTACTTC. Protein sequence: CASSPHPDNYEQYF.

Only one count was recorded for this clone. This chain links TRBV7-3 with TRBJ2-1; D is possibly TRBD2 (6 bases). Trimming pared 7 bases from V and 7 bases from J, leaving 14 bases between. This CDR3 contains 13 residues. The germline gives CDR1 SGHTA, CDR2 FQGTGA. CDR3 region: CASKGGGRNEQFF. The CDR3 DNA is TGTGCCAGCAAAGGTGGGGGGAGGAATGAGCAGTTCTTC. The full variable domain, with the rest looked up from reference TRBV7-3 and TRBJ2-1, is GAGVSQTPSNKVTEKGKYVELRCDPISGHTALYWYRQSLGQGPEFLIYFQGTGAADDSGLPNDRFFAVRPEGSVSTLKIQRTERGDSAVYLCASKGGGRNEQFFGPGTRLTVL.

This clone occurred a few times. The gene calls are TRBV5-1 and TRBJ1-2; weak D call: TRBD1 (6 bases). V was trimmed by 0 bases and J by 5 bases, leaving 23 bases between them. Germline values: CDR1 SGHRS, CDR2 YFSETQ. This CDR3 is built from 18 residues. CDR3 loop: CASSLGQGPYTSRYGYTF. As DNA, the CDR3 is TGCGCCAGCAGCTTGGGGCAGGGGCCTTATACCTCTAGATATGGCTACACCTTC. The full variable domain, in which reference TRBV5-1 and TRBJ1-2 provide the parts outside the CDR3, is KAGVTQTPRYLIKTRGQQVTLSCSPISGHRSVSWYQQTPGQGLQFLFEYFSETQRNKGNFPGRFSGRQFSNSRSEMNVSTLELGDSALYLCASSLGQGPYTSRYGYTFGSGTRLTVV.